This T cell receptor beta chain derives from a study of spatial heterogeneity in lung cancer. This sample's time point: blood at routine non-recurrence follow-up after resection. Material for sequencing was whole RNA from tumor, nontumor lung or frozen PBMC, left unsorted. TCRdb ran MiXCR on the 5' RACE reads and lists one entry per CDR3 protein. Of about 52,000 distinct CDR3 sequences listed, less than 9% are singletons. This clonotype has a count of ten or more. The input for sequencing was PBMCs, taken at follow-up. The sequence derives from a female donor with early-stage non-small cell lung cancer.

The CDR3 nucleotides read TGTGCCAGTAGTATAGGTGATTTCTATGGCTACACCTTC. It yields the protein CASSIGDFYGYTF. V and J are TRBV19 and TRBJ1-2; D not certain. Trimming shortened V by 1 base and J by 4 bases, and 7 bases separated the two germline ends. The CDR3 is made up of 13 amino acids. Germline V gives CDR1 LNHDA, CDR2 SQIVND (reference sequence).